This T cell receptor beta chain comes out of a study of cytomegalovirus exposure and HLA in healthy donors. Study-level background: Unique TCRs from HLA-typed donors, 70 million to 85 million of them, were held in an early data release.

The CDR3 sequence is 24 residues long. For this clone: Antigen specificity is unknown.

Study outcomes and limitations: TRBV6-2, TRBV6-3 and some other V segments were excluded as indistinguishable. What was likely a sequencing artifact was a cluster of highly shared sequence variants.

Primers: 60 Vbeta forward and 13 Jbeta reverse. Some clones are missing from TCRdb's copy, which holds only in-frame ones; the method was immunoSEQ multiplex PCR. The sample has 90,000 to 95,000 clones, about three quarters seen once; the top ten hold approximately 4.8%. This chain connects TRBV12-2 to TRBJ2-7; the table's D call TRBD2 went unverified against the DNA. TRBV12-2 is an annotated pseudogene. Material: PBMCs. This sequence originates from a male donor in good health and CMV-seropositive. The CDR3 sequence is CASRLFTAGLAAPSPGVKSNEQYF. The CDR3 DNA reads TGTGCAAGTCGCCTATTTACAGCCGGACTAGCGGCACCTTCACCTGGCGTCAAGTCCAACGAGCAGTACTTC.